A single sample gave rise to the 26 T cell receptor beta chains below, sequenced in a study of control samples from healthy donors and cancer patients. TCRdb's copy holds only in-frame clones and misses some; the assay was immunoSEQ multiplex PCR. The repertoire holds around 94,000 clones, with 70% to 90% as singletons. The sample consisted of blood. The receptors here all came from a woman aged 45-65 years in good health.

V and J are TRBV7-2 and TRBJ2-7; TRBD2 agrees at 9 bases. J was trimmed by 4 bases and V by 2 bases; bases with no gene match: 9. Germline V gene lookup returns CDR1 SGHTA and CDR2 FQGNSA. The CDR3 totals 16 residues. CDR3 in amino acids: CASSLISAGGPYEQYF. In DNA form, the CDR3 reads TGTGCCAGCAGCTTAATTTCGGCGGGAGGGCCGTACGAGCAGTACTTC.

This sequence joins TRBV15 and TRBJ1-1, with 7 bases that match TRBD1. Unmatched junction bases numbered 8, after V lost 2 bases and J lost 5 bases. This CDR3 has 15 amino acids. Germline V CDR1 and CDR2: LNHNV, YYDKDF (reference sequence). The CDR3: CATSRSKGARTEAFF. The CDR3 DNA reads as TGTGCCACCAGCAGATCGAAGGGGGCGCGGACTGAAGCTTTCTTT.

The V and J genes are TRBV6-2 or TRBV6-3 and TRBJ1-5, with 8 bases aligning to TRBD1. In germline, CDR1 is MNHEY, CDR2 SVGEGT. The junction had 4 bases not matched to a gene; V was cut back by 6 bases and J by 3 bases. This CDR3 comprises 14 residues. Here the CDR3 DNA reads TGTGCCAGCAGCCCGGGACAGGTCAATCAGCCCCAGCATTTT. It codes for CASSPGQVNQPQHF.

The chain has TRBV19 and TRBJ2-5, with 9 bases aligning to TRBD1. The CDR3 consists of 14 residues. V lost 5 bases to trimming and J lost 5 bases; unmatched junction nucleotides: 6. Germline CDR1 is LNHDA and CDR2 is SQIVND (reference sequence). CDR3 nucleotide sequence: TGTGCCAGTAGTTCCGGGACAGGGATCGAGACCCAGTACTTC. Translating gives CASSSGTGIETQYF.

This clone was observed once. The chain uses TRBV6-5 and TRBJ2-4; no clear D. V lost 6 bases and J lost 9, with 6 bases in between. The CDR3 totals 10 residues. Germline V lookup: CDR1 MNHEY, CDR2 SVGAGI. The CDR3 reads CASRNGIQYF. CDR3 nucleotides: TGTGCCAGCAGAAATGGCATTCAGTACTTC.

V and J are TRBV28 and TRBJ2-7, with TRBD1 matching over 10 bases. The V and J ends lost 7 bases and 5 bases, in that order; junction bases with no gene match: 11. CDR1 MDHEN and CDR2 SYDVKM come from the germline V gene. CDR3 length: 15 residues. In DNA form, the CDR3 reads TGTGCCAGCACCCCCTCTGCCGGGACAGGGGACGAGCAGTACTTC. Amino acids: CASTPSAGTGDEQYF. The entire variable domain, with the rest obtained from reference TRBV28 and TRBJ2-7, is as follows: DVKVTQSSRYLVKRTGEKVFLECVQDMDHENMFWYRQDPGLGLRLIYFSYDVKMKEKGDIPEGYSVSREKKERFSLILESASTNQTSMYLCASTPSAGTGDEQYFGPGTRLTVT.

The rearrangement uses TRBV4-2 and TRBJ1-1, with unresolved D. The ends were cut back, 3 bases at V and 3 bases at J, with 14 bases in the middle. Germline V gene sequence: CDR1 LGHNA, CDR2 YNFKEQ. This CDR3 spans 15 amino acids. The CDR3 coding sequence is TGTGCCAGCAGCCAGAGTACTGTGCGTTACACTGAAGCTTTCTTT. Its translation is CASSQSTVRYTEAFF.

This chain joins TRBV28 and TRBJ1-2; 8 bases match TRBD1. The germline V gene encodes CDR1 MDHEN and CDR2 SYDVKM. Trimming removed 6 bases from V and 4 bases from J; junction bases left unmatched: 10. The CDR3 consists of 15 residues. CDR3 nucleotide sequence: TGTGCCAGCAGCCCCTCCGGACAGGGTGGCTATGGCTACACCTTC. As protein: CASSPSGQGGYGYTF.

This clone was seen only once. The chain recombines TRBV7-9 with TRBJ1-1, with 9 bases that match TRBD1. V dropped 5 bases and J dropped 4; count of bases not matched to a gene: 8. Germline assignment: CDR1 SEHNR and CDR2 FQNEAQ (reference sequence). The CDR3 totals 15 residues. The CDR3: CASSRSQGALTEAFF. CDR3 DNA sequence: TGTGCCAGCAGCCGCTCACAGGGGGCCCTCACTGAAGCTTTCTTT. Full variable domain (outside the CDR3, taken from reference TRBV7-9 and TRBJ1-1): DTGVSQNPRHKITKRGQNVTFRCDPISEHNRLYWYRQTLGQGPEFLTYFQNEAQLEKSRLLSDRFSAERPKGSFSTLEIQRTEQGDSAMYLCASSRSQGALTEAFFGQGTRLTVV.

V gene TRBV6-5 combines with J gene TRBJ2-1, with TRBD2 identical over 7 bases. This CDR3 is 14 amino acids long. The germline V gene has CDR1 MNHEY and CDR2 SVGAGI. The J segment lost 5 bases and the V segment lost 6 bases, leaving 7 bases of the junction unmatched. CDR3 region: CASRPGLTNNEQFF. In nucleotides, the CDR3 is TGTGCCAGCAGGCCGGGACTAACTAACAATGAGCAGTTCTTC.

This chain links TRBV6-6 with TRBJ2-2; 11 nucleotides agree with TRBD2. The CDR3 runs 16 residues. J lost 4 bases, V lost 3 bases, and 4 bases had no gene match. The germline gives CDR1 MNHNY, CDR2 SVGAGI (reference sequence). The CDR3, as DNA: TGTGCCAGCAGTTATGATGGGACTAGCGGCACCGGGGAGCTGTTTTTT. Translated: CASSYDGTSGTGELFF.

The V and J genes are TRBV19 and TRBJ1-1; 8 nucleotides line up with TRBD1. The CDR3 loop spans 17 amino acids. Germline V gene data show CDR1 as LNHDA and CDR2 as SQIVND (reference sequence). The trim removed 4 bases at V and 3 bases at J, leaving 13 bases unmatched. CDR3 amino acids: CASSTRTGRRVDTEAFF. Here the CDR3 DNA reads TGTGCCAGTAGTACCCGGACAGGGAGAAGGGTGGACACTGAAGCTTTCTTT.

The chain recombines TRBV10-1 with TRBJ2-1; unclear D gene. The CDR3 length is 8 residues. CDR1 and CDR2 from the germline V gene are WNHNN and SYGVQD (reference sequence). V was pared by 2 bases and J by 13 bases, with 0 bases between. The CDR3 DNA follows: TGCGCCAGCAGTGAGCAGTTCTTC. Translating gives CASSEQFF.

CDR3 DNA sequence: TGTGCCAGCAGCCAAGGCGGGGACAGCACTAATGAAAAACTGTTTTTT. Amino acid sequence: CASSQGGDSTNEKLFF. V is TRBV3-1 (or the pseudogene TRBV3-2) and J is TRBJ1-4, with 7 bases identical to TRBD1. Trimming cost V 1 base and J 2 bases; bases outside gene matches: 4. Germline CDR1 reads LGHDT; CDR2 reads YNNKEL (reference sequence). This CDR3 is built from 16 residues.

This chain uses TRBV7-9 with TRBJ2-2, with D maybe TRBD2 (7 bases). Between the trimmed V and J ends, which lost 11 bases and 1 base, there was a span of 23 bases. CDR1 is SEHNR, CDR2 FQNEAQ, per germline (reference sequence). The CDR3 covers 17 residues. The CDR3 region is CAPSSMMRGRNTGELFF. The CDR3 bases are TGTGCCCCCTCCTCGATGATGCGGGGGCGGAACACCGGGGAGCTGTTTTTT.

The chain's CDR3 is CASSILAGVDNEQFF. The DNA for the CDR3 is TGTGCCAGCAGCATTCTAGCGGGAGTCGACAATGAGCAGTTCTTC. The V gene is TRBV7-3, the J gene TRBJ2-1, with 10 nucleotides matching TRBD2. CDR1 is SGHTA, CDR2 FQGTGA, per germline. V shed 5 bases, J shed 5 bases, and the junction held 6 bases outside the gene matches. CDR3 length: 15 residues.

The V gene is TRBV5-6, the J gene TRBJ2-5; 8 bases map to TRBD2. The trim removed 3 bases at V and 6 bases at J, leaving 4 bases unmatched. CDR3 length equals 13 residues. CDR1 is SGHDT, CDR2 YYEEEE, per germline. Here the CDR3 reads CASSSGLAKTQYF. Written as DNA, the CDR3 is TGTGCCAGCAGCTCAGGACTAGCCAAGACCCAGTACTTC.

This clone was counted between two and nine times. V gene TRBV3-1 (or the pseudogene TRBV3-2) combines with J gene TRBJ1-2; a weak D match, TRBD1 (5 bases). Trimming took off 2 bases at V and 3 bases at J, with 13 bases between the two ends. Germline lookup yields CDR1 LGHDT and CDR2 YNNKEL (reference sequence). CDR3 length: 15 amino acids. The CDR3 region has the DNA TGTGCCAGCAGCCAAACGGGACGGCGGGACTATGGCTACACCTTC. Translation: CASSQTGRRDYGYTF.

The rearrangement links TRBV6-6 to TRBJ1-1, with D hard to call. Germline CDR1 MNHNY, CDR2 SVGAGI (reference sequence). This CDR3 region has 14 residues. Trimming removed 7 bases at V and 1 base at J, with 13 bases between. CDR3 bases: TGTGCCAGCAACGCACTCATTAAGAACACTGAAGCTTTCTTT. Amino acid sequence: CASNALIKNTEAFF.

The chain combines TRBV7-2 with TRBJ1-3; D call uncertain. CDR3 length: 17 residues. Germline V gives CDR1 SGHTA, CDR2 FQGNSA. The germline V and J ends were trimmed by 1 base and 0 bases, with 13 bases remaining between them. CDR3 sequence (DNA): TGTGCCAGCAGCTTAGAGGTTCTCATGGGCTCTGGAAACACCATATATTTT. Amino acids: CASSLEVLMGSGNTIYF.

V is TRBV19 and J is TRBJ1-4, with unresolved D. Looked up from germline, CDR1 is LNHDA and CDR2 is SQIVND (reference sequence). This CDR3 contains 12 residues. The ends were cut back, 7 bases at V and 4 bases at J, with 7 bases in the middle. The CDR3 nucleotides are TGTGCCAGTAACAATTATAATGAAAAACTGTTTTTT. Protein sequence: CASNNYNEKLFF.

V and J are TRBV5-4 and TRBJ1-2; 7 positions match TRBD1. CDR1 is SGHNT, CDR2 YYREEE, per germline (reference sequence). The CDR3 is 16 amino acids. V shed 3 bases, J shed 4 bases, and the junction held 12 bases outside the gene matches. CDR3 protein: CASSYHTGAKGYGYTF. The DNA of the CDR3 is TGTGCCAGCAGCTACCATACAGGGGCCAAGGGCTATGGCTACACCTTC.

This chain connects TRBV29-1 to TRBJ1-1; unclear D gene. Trimming shortened V by 1 base and J by 5 bases, and 5 bases separated the two germline ends. Looked up from germline, CDR1 is SQVTM and CDR2 is ANQGSEA. CDR3 length: 11 residues. CDR3 nucleotide sequence: TGCAGCGTTGAAGTAGGGACTGAAGCTTTCTTT. It yields the protein CSVEVGTEAFF.

The rearrangement uses TRBV4-2 and TRBJ2-2; 10 nucleotides match TRBD2. Germline CDR1 is LGHNA and CDR2 is YNFKEQ. The CDR3 length is 16 residues. Trimming removed 4 bases from V and 2 bases from J; junction bases left unmatched: 4. CDR3 nucleotide sequence: TGTGCCAGCAGCCGGCGGACTAGCGGAAACACCGGGGAGCTGTTTTTT. It translates to CASSRRTSGNTGELFF.

This chain connects TRBV5-8 to TRBJ1-5; D gene uncertain. The CDR3 spans 15 residues. Between the trimmed V and J ends, which lost 1 base and 4 bases, there was a span of 12 bases. CDR1 is SGHTS and CDR2 is YDEGEE in the germline V gene. The CDR3 nucleotides read TGTGCCAGCAGCTTGAAACTCCCTGGGAATCAGCCCCAGCATTTT. It is translated as CASSLKLPGNQPQHF.

The chain recombines TRBV7-2 with TRBJ2-4; 8 bases line up with TRBD2. V trimming: 5 bases; J trimming: 3 bases; junction bases outside the gene matches: 6. The CDR3 has 15 amino acids. The germline V gene has CDR1 SGHTA and CDR2 FQGNSA. The CDR3 loop reads CASSLGLEYKNIQYF. The CDR3 DNA is TGTGCCAGCAGCCTGGGACTAGAGTACAAAAACATTCAGTACTTC.